This T cell receptor (beta chain) was identified during a study of response to subunit inactivated influenza vaccine. Study results and caveats: Authors suggested that a seasonal influenza vaccination recruits few new T cells each time.

The CDR3 has 14 residues. CDR1 and CDR2 (germline): MNHEY, SVGAGI. V was pared by 0 bases and J by 13 bases, with 13 bases between. TCRdb re-called the RT-PCR reads with MiXCR, one entry per CDR3 protein. The data show 650,000 to 800,000 distinct CDR3 sequences, over 11% seen once. As regards this clonotype: Its antigen is currently unknown.

The sample was PBMCs from blood, taken 14 to 15 days before vaccination. This chain joins TRBV6-5 and TRBJ1-6; a possible D gene is TRBD1 (5 bases). The TCR sequence derives from a man aged 50 to 60 who received an inactivated influenza vaccine. CDR3: CASSYSYGGGPLHF. The CDR3 bases are TGTGCCAGCAGTTACTCTTATGGCGGGGGTCCCCTCCACTTT.